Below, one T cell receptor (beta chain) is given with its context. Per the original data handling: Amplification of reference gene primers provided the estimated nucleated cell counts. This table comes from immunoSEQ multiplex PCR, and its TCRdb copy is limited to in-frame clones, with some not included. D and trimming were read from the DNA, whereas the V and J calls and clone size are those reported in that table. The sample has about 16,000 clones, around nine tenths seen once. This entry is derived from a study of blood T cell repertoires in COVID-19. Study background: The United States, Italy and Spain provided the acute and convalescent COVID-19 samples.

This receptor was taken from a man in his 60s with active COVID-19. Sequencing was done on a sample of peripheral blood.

CDR3 coding DNA: TGTGCCAGCAGTGGACAGGGGGTTACTGAAGCTTTCTTT. This gives the protein CASSGQGVTEAFF. V gene TRBV2 combines with J gene TRBJ1-1; 9 nucleotides line up with TRBD1. This CDR3 contains 13 residues. Trimming removed 4 bases from V and 5 bases from J; junction bases left unmatched: 2. Germline-derived CDR1 and CDR2 are SNHLY and FYNNEI.